This is a list of T cell receptor beta chains from one sample in a study of T-cell memory formation after mild COVID-19. One entry per CDR3 protein results from TCRdb running MiXCR on the 5' RACE reads. Among approximately 170,000 distinct CDR3 sequences listed, approximately 13% were seen once. Input material: PBMCs or a T cell subset sorted from them (not recorded which). These TCRs come from a man younger than 35 who had mild COVID-19 (a few samples of this study predate the infection). Cell type and time point are not known. CDR3s include the opening cysteine and the closing phenylalanine or tryptophan. A D gene is named only where the DNA matches it firmly. A row's size may be missing; if present it is once, few, many or a size class.

j_call d_call clone_size v_call cdr3_nt cdr3_aa
TRBJ1-1 . . TRBV6-5 TGTGCCAGCAGACCCAGAGCATTACCAGAGGTGGCTTTCTTT CASRPRALPEVAFF
TRBJ2-1 . once TRBV24-1 TGTGCCACCAGTGCGGCAGGTAGTCCCAACGGGCAGTTCTTC CATSAAGSPNGQFF
TRBJ1-2 TRBD1 . TRBV6-6 TGTGCCAGCAGTAAGACAGGGGGCCCCTACTATGGCTACACCTTC CASSKTGGPYYGYTF
TRBJ2-5 TRBD1 many TRBV6-2/TRBV6-3 TGTGCCAGCAGCGACAGGGTGCGGGAGACCCAGTACTTC CASSDRVRETQYF
TRBJ2-3 . few TRBV28 TGTGCCAGCAGTTACCCGGATACTAGCACAGATACGCAGTATTTT CASSYPDTSTDTQYF
TRBJ1-4 . . TRBV5-5 TGTGCCAGCAGCCATCAGACAGCCGGGCGTTTGGGTAATGAAAAACTGTTTTTT CASSHQTAGRLGNEKLFF
TRBJ1-4 . few TRBV28 TGTGCCAGCAGTTTATTCCAGGGTAATGACAAACTGTTTTTT CASSLFQGNDKLFF
TRBJ2-3 TRBD2 few TRBV5-1 TGCGCCAGCACCAGCGGGGGCCGCACAGATACGCAGTATTTT CASTSGGRTDTQYF
TRBJ2-7 TRBD1 few TRBV27 TGTGCCAGCTCGCGACAGGGAGCGTCCTACGAGCAGTACTTC CASSRQGASYEQYF
TRBJ1-6 . . TRBV5-5 TGTGCCAGCACCAACTATAATTCACCCCTCCACTTT CASTNYNSPLHF
TRBJ2-2 . few TRBV18 TGTGCCAGCTCACCATTTCGGGACGGCAACACCGGGGAGCTGTTTTTT CASSPFRDGNTGELFF
TRBJ2-7 . . TRBV2 TGTGCCAGCAGTGAAGGTACCGCCACCTACGAGCAGTACTTC CASSEGTATYEQYF
TRBJ2-3 TRBD1 . TRBV18 TGTGCCAGCTCACCGCCCGGGACAGGGAGGAATACGCAGTATTTT CASSPPGTGRNTQYF
TRBJ1-5 . . TRBV19 TGTGCCAGTACCCCTACGAGCTTTAGCAATCAGCCCCAGCATTTT CASTPTSFSNQPQHF
TRBJ1-2 . . TRBV5-1 TGCGCCAGCAGCTTGGAGAGCCCTAACTATGGCTACACCTTC CASSLESPNYGYTF
TRBJ1-1 TRBD1 . TRBV7-2 TGTGCCAGCAGGGTTCCGGGACAGTACACTGAAGCTTTCTTT CASRVPGQYTEAFF
TRBJ2-5 . few TRBV4-3 TGCGCCAGCAGCCAAGATTTTTTTCTTGGGGGGACCCAGTACTTC CASSQDFFLGGTQYF
TRBJ2-5 TRBD2 few TRBV7-2 TGTGCCAGCAGCGTCAGAGCGGGGGGGGAGACCCAGTACTTC CASSVRAGGETQYF
TRBJ2-3 TRBD1 . TRBV6-6 TGTGCCAGCAGTTACGCGGGACAGGGGGCAGATACGCAGTATTTT CASSYAGQGADTQYF
TRBJ2-5 . . TRBV5-1 TGCGCCAGCAGAAGGGCGGGGCAAGAGACCCAGTACTTC CASRRAGQETQYF
TRBJ2-3 . . TRBV20-1 TGCAGTGCTACCAGCCGGGGCCGGGACGGAAGCACAGATACGCAGTATTTT CSATSRGRDGSTDTQYF
TRBJ2-1 . few TRBV12-5 TGTGCTAGTGGTTTACCTAGCATGCGCCTCGAGCAGTTCTTC CASGLPSMRLEQFF
TRBJ2-3 . few TRBV4-1 TGCGCCAGCAGCGGACAGTCTTCGGATACGCAGTATTTT CASSGQSSDTQYF
TRBJ2-3 . many TRBV7-3 TGTGCCAGCAGCCGCCGGGACACGGGCGGACTAAGCACAGATACGCAGTATTTT CASSRRDTGGLSTDTQYF
TRBJ2-3 . few TRBV4-1 TGCGCCAGCAGCCCTCGTTGGGCGGCAAGCACAGATACGCAGTATTTT CASSPRWAASTDTQYF
TRBJ2-5 TRBD2 . TRBV2 TGTGCCAGCAGTGGGAACGGGGGGGAGACCCAGTACTTC CASSGNGGETQYF
TRBJ2-7 . . TRBV5-1 TGCGCCAGCAGCTTGGGCCAGGCTGGAGACGAGCAGTACTTC CASSLGQAGDEQYF
TRBJ2-1 TRBD1 few TRBV6-4 TGTGCCAGCAGTGTGGGACAGGCCCCCAATGAGCAGTTCTTC CASSVGQAPNEQFF
TRBJ2-7 . many TRBV5-1 TGCGCCAGCACCTTAGGATACGGAATACCCTACGAGCAGTACTTC CASTLGYGIPYEQYF
TRBJ1-3 . . TRBV12-3/TRBV12-4 TGTGCCAGCAGGCCCAGGATCCGTAGGGCCTCTGGAAACACCATATATTTT CASRPRIRRASGNTIYF
TRBJ1-1 . . TRBV4-2 TGTGCCAGCAGCCAAGGTGAGGGAGGTGAGTTGCTCGGAGCTTTCTTT CASSQGEGGELLGAFF
TRBJ2-2 . . TRBV7-2 TGTGCCAGCAGCTTACTAGGTGCACCCGGGGAGCTGTTTTTT CASSLLGAPGELFF
TRBJ1-1 TRBD1 few TRBV20-1 TGCAGTGCTCCACAGGGGGCAAGAACTGAAGCTTTCTTT CSAPQGARTEAFF
TRBJ1-2 . . TRBV20-1 TGCAGTGCTATTAGGCGGGACGGTTCCTATGGCTACACCTTC CSAIRRDGSYGYTF
TRBJ2-2 . many TRBV5-5 TGTGCCAGCAGCTTGGTGGGGCTGAACACCGGGGAGCTGTTTTTT CASSLVGLNTGELFF
TRBJ1-5 TRBD1 . TRBV18 TGTGCCAGCTCACCGGACAGGGGGCGTCAGCCCCAGCATTTT CASSPDRGRQPQHF
TRBJ2-4 . . TRBV2 TGTGCCAGCAGTGAAGCTATGTATGTGCAGGACATTCAGTACTTC CASSEAMYVQDIQYF
TRBJ2-2 . . TRBV3-1 TGTGCCAGCAGCCGCGGAGGGTCGAACACCGGGGAGCTGTTTTTT CASSRGGSNTGELFF
TRBJ1-6 . . TRBV7-2 TGTGCCAGCAGCTTAGAGGCGGTCGGCAGCCAGAATTCACCCCTCCACTTT CASSLEAVGSQNSPLHF
TRBJ2-3 TRBD2 few TRBV12-5 TGTGCTAGTGGGAGAGGACTAGCGGTTGATACGCAGTATTTT CASGRGLAVDTQYF
TRBJ2-3 TRBD1 . TRBV20-1 TGCAGTGCTCCCCGGGACAGTACCACAGATACGCAGTATTTT CSAPRDSTTDTQYF
TRBJ1-1 . . TRBV11-2 TGTGCCAGCAGCTTGTCCTTTCCTAGCGCTGAAGCTTTCTTT CASSLSFPSAEAFF
TRBJ2-3 TRBD1 . TRBV29-1 TGCAGCGTTGACAGGGGGAACACAGATACGCAGTATTTT CSVDRGNTDTQYF
TRBJ2-1 TRBD2 . TRBV7-2 TGTGCCAGCAGCTATTTTCGGGGGGGCCGGGAGTTCTTC CASSYFRGGREFF
TRBJ1-1 TRBD1 few TRBV5-1 TGCGCCAGCAAAGACCGAACAGGGGGCACTGAAGCTTTCTTT CASKDRTGGTEAFF
TRBJ1-2 . . TRBV20-1 TGCAGTGCTAGATCGGGGCCAGCCGGACACTATGGCTACACCTTC CSARSGPAGHYGYTF
TRBJ1-5 . many TRBV12-3/TRBV12-4 TGTGCCAGCAGTTTAAAGTTCAGTAGCAATCAGCCCCAGCATTTT CASSLKFSSNQPQHF
TRBJ1-2 TRBD1 . TRBV28 TGTGCCAGCGGGGACAGAATGGAAACCTTC CASGDRMETF
TRBJ2-3 . few TRBV5-5 TGTGCCAGCAGCTCCCGGAAGAAGGGGGACACAGATACGCAGTATTTT CASSSRKKGDTDTQYF